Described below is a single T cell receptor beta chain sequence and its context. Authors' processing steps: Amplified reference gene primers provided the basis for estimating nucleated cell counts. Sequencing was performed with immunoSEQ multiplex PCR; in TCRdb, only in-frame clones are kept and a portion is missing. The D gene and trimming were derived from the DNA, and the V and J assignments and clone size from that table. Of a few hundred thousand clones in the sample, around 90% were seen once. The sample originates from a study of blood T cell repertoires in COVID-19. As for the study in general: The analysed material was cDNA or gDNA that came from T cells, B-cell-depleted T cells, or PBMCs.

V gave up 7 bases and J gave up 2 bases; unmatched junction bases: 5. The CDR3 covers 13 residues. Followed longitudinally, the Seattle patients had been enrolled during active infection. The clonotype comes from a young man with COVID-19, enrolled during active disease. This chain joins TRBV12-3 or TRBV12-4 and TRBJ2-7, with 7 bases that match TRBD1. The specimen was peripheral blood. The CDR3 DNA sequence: TGTGCCAGCAAAAAGGACAGGACCTACGAGCAGTACTTC. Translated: CASKKDRTYEQYF.